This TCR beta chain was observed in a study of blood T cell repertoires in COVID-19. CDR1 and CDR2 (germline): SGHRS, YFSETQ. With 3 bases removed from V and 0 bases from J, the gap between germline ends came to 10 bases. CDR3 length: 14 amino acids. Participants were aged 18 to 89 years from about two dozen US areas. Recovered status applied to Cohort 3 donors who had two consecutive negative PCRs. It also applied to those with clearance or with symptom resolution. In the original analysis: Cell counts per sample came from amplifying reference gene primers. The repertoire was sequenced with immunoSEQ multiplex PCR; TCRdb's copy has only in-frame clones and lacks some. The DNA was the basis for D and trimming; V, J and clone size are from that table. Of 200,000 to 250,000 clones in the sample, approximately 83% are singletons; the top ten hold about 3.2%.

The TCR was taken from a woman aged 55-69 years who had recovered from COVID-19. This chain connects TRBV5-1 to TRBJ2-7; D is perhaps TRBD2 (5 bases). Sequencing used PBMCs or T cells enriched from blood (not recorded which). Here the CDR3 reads CASSSDSYSYEQYF. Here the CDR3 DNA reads TGCGCCAGCAGCTCGGACTCTTACTCCTACGAGCAGTACTTC.